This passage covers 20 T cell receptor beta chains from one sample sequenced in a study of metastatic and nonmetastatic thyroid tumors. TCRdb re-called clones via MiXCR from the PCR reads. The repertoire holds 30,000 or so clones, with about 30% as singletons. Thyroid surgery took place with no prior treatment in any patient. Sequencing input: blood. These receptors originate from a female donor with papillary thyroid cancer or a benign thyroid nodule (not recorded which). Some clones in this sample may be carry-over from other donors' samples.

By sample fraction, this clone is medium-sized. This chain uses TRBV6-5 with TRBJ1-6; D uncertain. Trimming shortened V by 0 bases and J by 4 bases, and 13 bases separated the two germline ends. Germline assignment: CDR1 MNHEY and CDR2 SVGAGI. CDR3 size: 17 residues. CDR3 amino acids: CASSYSTPDTYNSPLHF. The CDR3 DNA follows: TGTGCCAGCAGTTACTCCACCCCAGACACTTATAATTCACCCCTCCACTTT.

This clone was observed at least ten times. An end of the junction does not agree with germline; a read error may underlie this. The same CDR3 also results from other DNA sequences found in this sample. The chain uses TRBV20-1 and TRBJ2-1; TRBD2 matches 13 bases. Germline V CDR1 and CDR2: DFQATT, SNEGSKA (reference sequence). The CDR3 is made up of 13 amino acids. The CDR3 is CSASPPGTSGIHF. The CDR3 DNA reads TGCAGTGCTTCACCACCCGGGACTAGCGGGATCCACTTC.

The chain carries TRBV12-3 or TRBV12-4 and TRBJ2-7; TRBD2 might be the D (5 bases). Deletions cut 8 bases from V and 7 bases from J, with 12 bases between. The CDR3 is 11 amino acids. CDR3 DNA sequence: TGTGCCAGCGTCGAGGGTCGGGAGCAGTACTTC. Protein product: CASVEGREQYF.

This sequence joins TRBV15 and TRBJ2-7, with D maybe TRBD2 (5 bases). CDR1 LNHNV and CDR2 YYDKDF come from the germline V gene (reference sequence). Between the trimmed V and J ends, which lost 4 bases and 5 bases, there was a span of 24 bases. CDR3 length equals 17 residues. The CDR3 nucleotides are TGTGCCACCAGCATTGTCCAGAGGGCCCCTCGGGTGGACGAGCAGTACTTC. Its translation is CATSIVQRAPRVDEQYF.

The CDR3 nucleotides are TGTGCCATCCGTTGGAACCCTGGGGGGTACAATGAGCAGTTCTTC. The encoded protein is CAIRWNPGGYNEQFF. The chain employs TRBV19 and TRBJ2-1; TRBD2 is a possible D gene (6 bases). CDR1 and CDR2 (germline): LNHDA, SQIVND (reference sequence). This CDR3 contains 15 residues. Trimming took 10 bases from V and 4 from J, leaving 20 bases between them.

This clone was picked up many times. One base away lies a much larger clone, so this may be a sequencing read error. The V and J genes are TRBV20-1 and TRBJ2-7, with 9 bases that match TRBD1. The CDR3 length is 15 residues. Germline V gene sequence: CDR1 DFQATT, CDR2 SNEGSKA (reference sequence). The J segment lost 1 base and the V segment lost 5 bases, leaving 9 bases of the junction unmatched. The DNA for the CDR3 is TGCAGTGCTCGGGGGTGGGACAGGGCTTCCTACGAGCAGTACTTC. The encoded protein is CSARGWDRASYEQYF.

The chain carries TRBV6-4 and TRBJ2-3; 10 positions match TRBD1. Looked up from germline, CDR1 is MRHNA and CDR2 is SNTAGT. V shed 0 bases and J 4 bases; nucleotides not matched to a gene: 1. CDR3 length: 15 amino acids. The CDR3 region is CASSDSGQGADTQYF. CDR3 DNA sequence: TGTGCCAGCAGTGACTCAGGACAGGGGGCAGATACGCAGTATTTT.

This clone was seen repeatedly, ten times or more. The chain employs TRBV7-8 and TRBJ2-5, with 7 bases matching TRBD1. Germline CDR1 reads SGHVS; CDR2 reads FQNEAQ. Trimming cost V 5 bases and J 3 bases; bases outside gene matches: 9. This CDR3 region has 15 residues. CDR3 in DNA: TGTGCCAGCAGCACAAATGGGGACAGTGAAGAGACCCAGTACTTC. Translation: CASSTNGDSEETQYF.

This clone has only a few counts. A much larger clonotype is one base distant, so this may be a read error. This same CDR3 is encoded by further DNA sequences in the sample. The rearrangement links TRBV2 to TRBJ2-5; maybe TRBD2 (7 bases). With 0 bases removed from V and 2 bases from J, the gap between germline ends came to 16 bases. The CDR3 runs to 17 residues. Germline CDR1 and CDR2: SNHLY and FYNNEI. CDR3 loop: CASSEALRGAQQETQYF. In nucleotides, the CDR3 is TGTGCCAGCAGTGAAGCTCTTCGGGGGGCGCAACAAGAGACCCAGTACTTC.

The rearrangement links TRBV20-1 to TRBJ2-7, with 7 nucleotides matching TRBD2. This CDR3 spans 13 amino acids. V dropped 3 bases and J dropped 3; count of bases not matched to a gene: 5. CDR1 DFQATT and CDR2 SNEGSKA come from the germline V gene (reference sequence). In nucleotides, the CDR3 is TGCAGTGCTAGTCGGACTAGTCACTACGAGCAGTACTTC. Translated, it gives CSASRTSHYEQYF.

This CDR3 reads CASRSRSGNTIYF. The CDR3 coding sequence is TGTGCCAGCAGGAGTAGGTCTGGAAACACCATATATTTT. V gene TRBV6-1 combines with J gene TRBJ1-3; no reliable D call. V gave up 6 bases and J gave up 1 base, with 7 bases separating them. The CDR3 has 13 amino acids. The germline CDR1 and CDR2 sequences are MNHNS and SASEGT.

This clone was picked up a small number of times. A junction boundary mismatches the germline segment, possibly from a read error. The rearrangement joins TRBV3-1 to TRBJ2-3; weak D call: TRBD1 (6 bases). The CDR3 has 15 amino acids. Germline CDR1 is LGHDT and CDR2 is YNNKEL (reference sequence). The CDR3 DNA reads TGTGCCAGCAGCCCCGATGGACAGAGCACAGATGCGCAGTATTTT. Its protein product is CASSPDGQSTDAQYF.

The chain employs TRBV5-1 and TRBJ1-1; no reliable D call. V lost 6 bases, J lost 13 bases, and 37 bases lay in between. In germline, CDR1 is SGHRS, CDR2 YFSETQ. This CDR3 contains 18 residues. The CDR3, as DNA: TGCGCCAGCAAGGGAACCAGGACTGCTCAAAAAAAAGAGACTGTAGATTTCTTT. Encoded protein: CASKGTRTAQKKETVDFF.

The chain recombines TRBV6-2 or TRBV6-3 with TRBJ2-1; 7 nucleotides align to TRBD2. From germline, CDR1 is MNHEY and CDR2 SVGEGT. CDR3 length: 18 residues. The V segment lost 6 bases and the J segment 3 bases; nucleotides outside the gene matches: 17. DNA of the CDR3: TGTGCCAGCAGCCTCCAGCTAACCCTAGCGGTGAACTACAATGAGCAGTTCTTC. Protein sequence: CASSLQLTLAVNYNEQFF.

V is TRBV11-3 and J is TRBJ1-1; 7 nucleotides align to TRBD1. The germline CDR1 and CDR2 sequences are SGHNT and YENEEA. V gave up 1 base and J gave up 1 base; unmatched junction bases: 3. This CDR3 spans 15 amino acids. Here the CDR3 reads CASSLGGTANTEAFF. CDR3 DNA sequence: TGTGCCAGCAGCTTAGGAGGGACAGCGAACACTGAAGCTTTCTTT.

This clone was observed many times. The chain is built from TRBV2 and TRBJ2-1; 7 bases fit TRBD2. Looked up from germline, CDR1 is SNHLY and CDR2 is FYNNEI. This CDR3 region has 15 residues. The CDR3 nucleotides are TGTGCAAGTCAGAGCGGGGACTACCTCTACAATGAGCAGTTCTTC. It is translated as CASQSGDYLYNEQFF.

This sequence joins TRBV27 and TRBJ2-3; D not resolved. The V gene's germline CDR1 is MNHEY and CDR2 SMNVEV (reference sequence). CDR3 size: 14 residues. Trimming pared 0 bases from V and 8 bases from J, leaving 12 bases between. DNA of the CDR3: TGTGCCAGCAGTTTATCTTCCTCTCGTGGTACGCAGTATTTT. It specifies CASSLSSSRGTQYF.

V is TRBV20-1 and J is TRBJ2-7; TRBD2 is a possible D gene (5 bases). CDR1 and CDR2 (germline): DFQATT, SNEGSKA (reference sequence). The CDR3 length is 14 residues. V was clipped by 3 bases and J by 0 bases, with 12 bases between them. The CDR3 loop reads CSASLAGSSYEQYF. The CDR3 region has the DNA TGCAGTGCTAGTTTGGCGGGCTCCTCCTACGAGCAGTACTTC.

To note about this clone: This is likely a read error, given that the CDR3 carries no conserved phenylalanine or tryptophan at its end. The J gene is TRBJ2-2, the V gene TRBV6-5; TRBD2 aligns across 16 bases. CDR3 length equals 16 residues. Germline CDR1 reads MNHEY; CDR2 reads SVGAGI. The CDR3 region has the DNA TGTGGCACCAGAGGGACTAGCGGGAGGGGCACCGGGGAGCTGTTTTAT. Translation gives CGTRGTSGRGTGELFY.

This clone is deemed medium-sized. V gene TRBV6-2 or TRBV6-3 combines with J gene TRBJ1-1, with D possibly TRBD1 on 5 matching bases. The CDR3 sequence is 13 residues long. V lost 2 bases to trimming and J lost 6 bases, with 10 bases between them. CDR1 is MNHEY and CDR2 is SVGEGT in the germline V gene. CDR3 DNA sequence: TGTGCCAGCAGTTACCGAAGGGGTGCTGAAGCTTTCTTT. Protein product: CASSYRRGAEAFF.